This TCR beta chain was identified in a study of human T cells and chemical hapten exposure. The overall study: Diphenylcyclopropenone, dosed weekly to the scalp, was given to patients throughout the approximately 25-week study. Patients, a majority of them female, were diagnosed with alopecia areata, totalis or universalis.

MiXCR was run by TCRdb on the RACE reads, yielding one entry per CDR3 protein. This table has approximately 370,000 distinct CDR3 sequences, approximately 5.8% appearing once. Time point indicated: pre-sensitization, week 0. Noted treatment: therapeutic diphenylcyclopropenone sensitization with weekly scalp DPC. This clonotype was counted a few times. This receptor was identified in a woman aged 18 to 35 with alopecia areata. Some clones in this sample may be carry-over from other donors' samples. Source: whole blood, taken in connection with sensitization to the hapten diphenylcyclopropenone (DPC).

The chain's CDR3 is CASSYGQEAFF. The CDR3 nucleotides are TGTGCCAGCAGTTACGGCCAGGAAGCTTTCTTT. The chain links TRBV6-5 to TRBJ1-1; D gene ambiguous. V lost 2 bases to trimming and J lost 8 bases, with 6 bases between them. The CDR3 totals 11 residues. Germline V gene data show CDR1 as MNHEY and CDR2 as SVGAGI.